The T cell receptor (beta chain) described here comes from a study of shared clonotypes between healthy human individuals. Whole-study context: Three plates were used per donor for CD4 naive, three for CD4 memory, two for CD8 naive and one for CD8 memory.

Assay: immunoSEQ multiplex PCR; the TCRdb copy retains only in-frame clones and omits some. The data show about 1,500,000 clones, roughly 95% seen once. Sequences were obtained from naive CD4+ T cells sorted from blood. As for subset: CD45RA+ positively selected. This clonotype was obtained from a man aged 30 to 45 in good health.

The CDR3 DNA reads as TGTGCCAGTAGCAGGGACAAGGGATTTGTTCAGTATTTT. The encoded protein is CASSRDKGFVQYF. This chain links TRBV19 with TRBJ2-3; D possibly corresponds to TRBD1 (6 bases). The CDR3 contains 13 residues. The V gene's germline CDR1 is LNHDA and CDR2 SQIVND (reference sequence). The germline V and J ends were trimmed by 6 bases and 12 bases, with 19 bases remaining between them.